This TCR beta chain stems from a study of blood T cell repertoires in COVID-19. Turning to the study itself: Samples came from the United States, Italy and Spain, spanning acute and convalescent COVID-19.

In its sample, this clone was seen a few times. This table comes from immunoSEQ multiplex PCR, and its TCRdb copy is limited to in-frame clones, with some not included. The sample records 300,000 to 400,000 clones, about 89% being singletons. CDR3 length equals 15 residues. Losses at the gene ends were 2 bases for V and 7 bases for J; bases not matched to a gene: 11. Per the germline V gene, CDR1 is LGHDT and CDR2 is YNNKEL (reference sequence). Participant reports of clinical history set cohort assignment. In Cohort 3, a recovered donor had either two negative PCRs, clearance, or symptom resolution. Specimen: PBMCs or T cells enriched from blood (not recorded which). The chain recombines TRBV3-1 (or the pseudogene TRBV3-2) with TRBJ2-7; TRBD1 matches 7 bases. The source is a man in his 60s who had recovered from COVID-19. This CDR3 reads CASSQRGEGAEEQYF. As DNA, the CDR3 is TGTGCCAGCAGCCAAAGGGGCGAGGGGGCGGAGGAGCAGTACTTC.